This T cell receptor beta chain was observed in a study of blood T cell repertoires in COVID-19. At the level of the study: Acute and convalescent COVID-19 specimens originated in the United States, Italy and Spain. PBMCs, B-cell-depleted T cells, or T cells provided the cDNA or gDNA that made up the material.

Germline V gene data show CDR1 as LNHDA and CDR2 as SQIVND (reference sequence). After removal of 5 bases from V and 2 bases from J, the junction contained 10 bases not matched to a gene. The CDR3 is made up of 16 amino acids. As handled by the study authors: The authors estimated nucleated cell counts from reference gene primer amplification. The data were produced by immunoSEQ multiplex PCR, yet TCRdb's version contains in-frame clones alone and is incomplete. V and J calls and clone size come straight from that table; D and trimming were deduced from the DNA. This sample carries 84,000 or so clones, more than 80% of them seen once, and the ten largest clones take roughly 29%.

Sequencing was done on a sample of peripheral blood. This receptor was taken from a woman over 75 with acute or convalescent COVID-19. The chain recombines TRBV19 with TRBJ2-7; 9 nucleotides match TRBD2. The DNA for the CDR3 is TGTGCCAGTAGTCTCCGGGCGCTAGCGGGAACCTACGAGCAGTACTTC. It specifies CASSLRALAGTYEQYF.